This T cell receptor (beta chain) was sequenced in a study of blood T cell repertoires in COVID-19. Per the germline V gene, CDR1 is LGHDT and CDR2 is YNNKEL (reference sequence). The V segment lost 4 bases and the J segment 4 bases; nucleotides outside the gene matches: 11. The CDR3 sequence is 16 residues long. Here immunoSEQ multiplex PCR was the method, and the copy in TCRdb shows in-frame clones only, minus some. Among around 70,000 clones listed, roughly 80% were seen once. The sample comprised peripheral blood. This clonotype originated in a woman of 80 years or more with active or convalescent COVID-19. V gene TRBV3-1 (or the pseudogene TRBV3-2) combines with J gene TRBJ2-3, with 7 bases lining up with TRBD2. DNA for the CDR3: TGTGCCAGCAGCCTCCGACCAGCGGGGAGCGCAGATACGCAGTATTTT. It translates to CASSLRPAGSADTQYF.